The sequence of this T cell receptor beta chain was determined in a study of type 1 regulatory T cells. The graft donor-derived T-allo10 cells reportedly recognize host alloantigens, are anergic, and suppress alloantigen-specifically. TCRdb analysed the reads with MiXCR anew, one entry per CDR3 protein. Found here are tens of thousands of distinct CDR3 sequences, just under 75% of them singletons; the top ten hold less than 15%. As concerns this clonotype: Its antigen is still unknown.

The CDR3 consists of 12 residues. The V end lost 3 bases, the J end lost 5 bases, and 7 bases lay between the germline ends. This clonotype was obtained from a human donor in good health. The chain employs TRBV12-3 or TRBV12-4 and TRBJ1-1; no definite D call. The sample was cultured T cells, either the whole culture or a sorted T cell fraction (not recorded which). Regarding subset: Tr1-enriched cell product generated in vitro against host alloantigens. The CDR3 DNA is TGTGCCAGCAGTTTTCCAGCTACTGAAGCTTTCTTT. This translates into CASSFPATEAFF.